This T cell receptor (beta chain) was recorded in a study of early T cells in non-severe SARS-CoV-2 infection. A single record per CDR3 protein comes from TCRdb applying MiXCR to the 5' RACE reads. The table shows tens of thousands of distinct CDR3 sequences, with approximately 10% occurring only once. This CDR3 has 14 residues. J gave up 2 bases and V 5 bases, and 3 bases lay outside the gene matches. The sequence derives from an adult who was a healthcare worker with PCR-confirmed SARS-CoV-2 infection or an uninfected control (not recorded which). The source material was whole blood. V and J are TRBV12-3 or TRBV12-4 and TRBJ1-2; TRBD1 matches at 9 bases. The chain's CDR3 is CASSVQGANYGYTF. The DNA for the CDR3 is TGTGCCAGCAGTGTACAGGGGGCGAACTATGGCTACACCTTC.